These 25 T cell receptor beta chains were all obtained from the same sample, sequenced in a study of blood T cell repertoires in COVID-19. TCRdb keeps only in-frame clones here, not all; method: immunoSEQ multiplex PCR. The data hold roughly 120,000 clones, with over 85% observed a single time. The material sequenced was peripheral blood. The receptor source for this set is a man between 45 and 60 years old with active COVID-19.

The table lists this clone with a few counts. The chain has TRBV2 and TRBJ1-5, with 7 bases aligning to TRBD1. In germline, CDR1 is SNHLY, CDR2 FYNNEI. The junction had 6 bases not matched to a gene; V was cut back by 7 bases and J by 0 bases. CDR3 size: 15 residues. The CDR3 region is CASTRTGYSNQPQHF. Written as DNA, the CDR3 is TGTGCCAGCACCAGGACAGGATATAGCAATCAGCCCCAGCATTTT.

The genes are TRBV9 and TRBJ1-2; D gene ambiguous. Trimming removed 0 bases at V and 2 bases at J, with 11 bases between. The CDR3 runs 15 residues. Germline-derived CDR1 and CDR2 are SGDLS and YYNGEE. CDR3 sequence reads: CASSVAAAGNYGYTF. Here the CDR3 DNA reads TGTGCCAGCAGCGTAGCTGCGGCGGGGAACTATGGCTACACCTTC.

The V gene is TRBV5-1, the J gene TRBJ2-5; 7 bases fit TRBD1. V lost 4 bases and J lost 5; bases outside the gene matches: 8. The germline gives CDR1 SGHRS, CDR2 YFSETQ. This CDR3 has 14 residues. The CDR3 region is CASSHLGGSETQYF. The CDR3 DNA reads as TGCGCCAGCAGCCATCTAGGGGGCTCCGAGACCCAGTACTTC. Supplemented by reference TRBV5-1 and TRBJ2-5, the full variable domain reads KAGVTQTPRYLIKTRGQQVTLSCSPISGHRSVSWYQQTPGQGLQFLFEYFSETQRNKGNFPGRFSGRQFSNSRSEMNVSTLELGDSALYLCASSHLGGSETQYFGPGTRLLVL.

This chain joins TRBV18 and TRBJ1-4, with 9 positions matching TRBD1. Germline trimming cut 5 bases from V and 4 bases from J; bases unmatched to any gene: 11. Germline V CDR1 and CDR2: KGHSH, LQKENI. This CDR3 is 17 amino acids long. The CDR3 sequence is CASSSSSGQGLNEKLFF. The CDR3 coding sequence is TGTGCCAGCTCATCGAGCTCGGGACAGGGACTTAATGAAAAACTGTTTTTT.

Notes on this clone: A read error may account for a junction end that differs from germline. The chain links TRBV4-1 to TRBJ2-1, with D perhaps TRBD2 (5 bases). The CDR3 totals 16 residues. In germline, CDR1 is MGHRA, CDR2 YSYEKL. CDR3 residues: CASSQVLPSPYNEQFF. The CDR3 coding sequence is TGCGCCAGCAGTCAAGTTCTTCCTAGCCCCTACAATGAGCAGTTCTTC.

The J gene is TRBJ2-5, the V gene TRBV7-8, with TRBD1 as a possible D gene (6 bases). The germline V and J ends were trimmed by 1 base and 2 bases, with 8 bases remaining between them. Germline lookup yields CDR1 SGHVS and CDR2 FQNEAQ. The CDR3 covers 14 residues. The CDR3 nucleotides are TGTGCCAGCAGCTTAGTCGGGACACAAGAGACCCAGTACTTC. Translation gives CASSLVGTQETQYF.

The J gene is TRBJ2-5, the V gene TRBV5-1, with D perhaps TRBD2 (6 bases). CDR3 length: 15 amino acids. Trimming took off 3 bases at V and 5 bases at J, with 17 bases between the two ends. CDR1 and CDR2 from the germline V gene are SGHRS and YFSETQ. The CDR3 nucleotides are TGCGCCAGCAGCTCCCTAGGCAGGGCGGGGGAGACCCAGTACTTC. It yields the protein CASSSLGRAGETQYF.

This rearrangement joins TRBV14 to TRBJ2-1; D gene uncertain. The V end lost 1 base, the J end lost 8 bases, and 9 bases lay between the germline ends. This CDR3 has 13 residues. Germline V gene data show CDR1 as SGHDN and CDR2 as FVKESK. For the CDR3, the DNA is TGTGCCAGCAGCCAAGCAGGTTTCGATGAGCAGTTCTTC. Translation gives CASSQAGFDEQFF.

The chain links TRBV4-1 to TRBJ2-2, with D tentatively TRBD1 (6 bases). The CDR3 spans 14 residues. Trimming took 4 bases from V and 7 from J, leaving 13 bases between them. Germline CDR1 MGHRA, CDR2 YSYEKL. Here the CDR3 DNA reads TGCGCCAGCAGCCTGCACAGGGAAAGCGGGGAGCTGTTTTTT. Its translation is CASSLHRESGELFF.

The rearrangement links TRBV4-2 to TRBJ1-6; a weak D match, TRBD1 (5 bases). The CDR3 extends over 15 amino acids. Germline assignment: CDR1 LGHNA and CDR2 YNFKEQ. V was pared by 0 bases and J by 8 bases, with 11 bases between. As DNA, the CDR3 is TGTGCCAGCAGCCAAGAAACAGGAGACTATTCACCCCTCCACTTT. Protein: CASSQETGDYSPLHF.

J is TRBJ2-1 and V is TRBV5-1, with D possibly matching TRBD2 (6 bases). Germline lookup yields CDR1 SGHRS and CDR2 YFSETQ. Trimming shortened V by 0 bases and J by 5 bases, and 12 bases separated the two germline ends. The CDR3 runs 15 residues. Here the CDR3 reads CASSLVLAEDNEQFF. CDR3 in DNA: TGCGCCAGCAGCTTGGTACTAGCAGAAGACAATGAGCAGTTCTTC.

Of note for this clone: Relative to the germline gene, one junction end is altered; a read error may explain this. The J gene is TRBJ1-2, the V gene TRBV28; D is perhaps TRBD1 (6 bases). Germline loops: CDR1 MDHEN, CDR2 SYDVKM. CDR3 length: 11 residues. CDR3 coding DNA: TGCGCCGTACAGGGAAACTATGGCTACACCTTC. Translating it yields CAVQGNYGYTF.

The CDR3 DNA sequence: TGTGCCAGCAGCTCATATGGACAGGGGTCTGGCTACACCTTC. Encoded protein: CASSSYGQGSGYTF. This chain uses TRBV7-9 with TRBJ1-2; TRBD1 matches at 9 bases. The V gene's germline CDR1 is SEHNR and CDR2 FQNEAQ (reference sequence). This CDR3 comprises 14 residues. V was pared by 4 bases and J by 7 bases, with 7 bases of the junction left unmatched.

The chain couples TRBV6-5 to TRBJ1-1; 8 bases line up with TRBD1. Germline CDR1 and CDR2: MNHEY and SVGAGI. This CDR3 spans 15 amino acids. The V and J ends lost 7 bases and 0 bases, in that order; junction bases with no gene match: 7. CDR3 sequence: CASKQGGIMNTEAFF. The CDR3 nucleotides read TGTGCCAGCAAACAGGGGGGTATTATGAACACTGAAGCTTTCTTT.

The rearrangement uses TRBV6-5 and TRBJ1-5; D unclear. The CDR3 runs 13 residues. Trimming pared 9 bases from V and 4 bases from J, leaving 13 bases between. CDR1 MNHEY and CDR2 SVGAGI come from the germline V gene. CDR3 sequence: CASAGGNNQPQHF. The CDR3 DNA is TGTGCCAGTGCGGGAGGGAATAATCAGCCCCAGCATTTT.

The chain has TRBV7-8 and TRBJ2-1, with 13 bases lining up with TRBD2. This CDR3 contains 17 residues. Germline CDR1 and CDR2: SGHVS and FQNEAQ. Losses at the gene ends were 5 bases for V and 7 bases for J; bases not matched to a gene: 11. As DNA, the CDR3 is TGTGCCAGCAGCCCTGTTCTACTAGCGGGAGGGCCGAATGAGCAGTTCTTC. It yields the protein CASSPVLLAGGPNEQFF.

CDR3 nucleotides: TGTGCCTCATCGAGAACAGAGTATAATTCACCCCTCCACTTT. It encodes CASSRTEYNSPLHF. The chain uses TRBV15 and TRBJ1-6; D is unresolved. CDR3 size: 14 residues. CDR1 is LNHNV and CDR2 is YYDKDF in the germline V gene (reference sequence). V lost 11 bases, J lost 4 bases, and 15 bases lay in between.

The chain employs TRBV7-2 and TRBJ1-5; 8 positions agree with TRBD1. The J segment lost 15 bases and the V segment lost 4 bases, leaving 8 bases of the junction unmatched. The CDR3 runs 12 residues. The V gene's germline CDR1 is SGHTA and CDR2 FQGNSA. The CDR3 sequence is CASSSTQGARHF. CDR3 in DNA: TGTGCCAGCAGCTCAACGCAGGGGGCGCGGCATTTT. The full variable domain, its missing parts supplied by reference TRBV7-2 and TRBJ1-5, is GAGVSQSPSNKVTEKGKDVELRCDPISGHTALYWYRQSLGQGLEFLIYFQGNSAPDKSGLPSDRFSAERTGGSVSTLTIQRTQQEDSAVYLCASSSTQGARHFGDGTRLSIL.

This clone was seen once. The genes are TRBV27 and TRBJ2-5, with 9 bases lining up with TRBD1. The trim removed 0 bases at V and 4 bases at J, leaving 6 bases unmatched. Germline CDR1 reads MNHEY; CDR2 reads SMNVEV (reference sequence). This CDR3 has 16 residues. CDR3 in DNA: TGTGCCAGCAGTTTATCCATCTACAGGGGGCGAGAGACCCAGTACTTC. It translates to CASSLSIYRGRETQYF.

The chain joins TRBV19 to TRBJ1-4; a possible D gene is TRBD1 (5 bases). Germline V gene data show CDR1 as LNHDA and CDR2 as SQIVND (reference sequence). The V end was cut by 7 bases, the J end by 8 bases, with 14 bases between. This CDR3 is 13 amino acids long. CDR3 DNA: TGTGCCAGTACCAGTCAGGGATGGGAAAAACTGTTTTTT. Amino acid sequence: CASTSQGWEKLFF.

The chain joins TRBV6-5 to TRBJ1-5; D is unclear. The CDR3 is made up of 12 amino acids. Germline V gene sequence: CDR1 MNHEY, CDR2 SVGAGI. V lost 7 bases and J 4 bases, leaving 8 bases between the germline ends. Here the CDR3 reads CASNRLNQPQHF. The CDR3 nucleotides are TGTGCCAGCAACCGGTTGAATCAGCCCCAGCATTTT.

This sequence joins TRBV3-1 (or the pseudogene TRBV3-2) and TRBJ1-5; D ambiguous. Germline lookup yields CDR1 LGHDT and CDR2 YNNKEL (reference sequence). V was trimmed by 3 bases and J by 5 bases, leaving 8 bases between them. The CDR3 extends over 13 amino acids. The CDR3 region has the DNA TGTGCCAGCAGCCAGGCATCCGATCAGCCCCAGCATTTT. Protein product: CASSQASDQPQHF.

The chain links TRBV6-5 to TRBJ2-5, with a tentative D call TRBD2 (5 bases). This CDR3 is built from 13 residues. Germline lookup yields CDR1 MNHEY and CDR2 SVGAGI. V was shortened by 6 bases and J by 2 bases, with 10 bases between the two germline ends. DNA for the CDR3: TGTGCCAGCAGACCCGGGGTTCAAGAGACCCAGTACTTC. This gives the protein CASRPGVQETQYF.

The chain carries TRBV9 and TRBJ2-7, with 10 bases fitting TRBD2. Germline CDR1 and CDR2: SGDLS and YYNGEE. The CDR3 has 16 amino acids. The junction had 7 bases not matched to a gene; V was cut back by 3 bases and J by 1 base. The CDR3 bases are TGTGCCAGCAGCGCAAGCCCTAGCGGGAGATCCTACGAGCAGTACTTC. Its protein product is CASSASPSGRSYEQYF.

The chain joins TRBV10-3 to TRBJ1-4, with 7 bases fitting TRBD1. After removal of 2 bases from V and 7 bases from J, the junction contained 1 base not matched to a gene. This CDR3 is 13 amino acids long. The germline gives CDR1 ENHRY, CDR2 SYGVKD. The CDR3 nucleotides are TGTGCCATCAGTGAGGGGACAGCTGAAAAACTGTTTTTT. It codes for CAISEGTAEKLFF.